The 22 T cell receptor beta chains in this list originate from one sample, sequenced in a study of blood T cell repertoires in COVID-19. Repertoires were generated with immunoSEQ multiplex PCR, while TCRdb's copy carries only in-frame clones and drops some. The top ten clones hold less than 3.5% of a sample with around 200,000 clones, around four fifths of them seen once. Source material: peripheral blood. These receptors all stem from a man aged 45-60 years with active or convalescent COVID-19.

J is TRBJ2-2 and V is TRBV18; 7 bases map to TRBD1. This CDR3 has 14 amino acids. Per germline, CDR1 KGHSH and CDR2 LQKENI. Trimming took 2 bases from V and 4 from J; bases not matched to a gene: 1. The CDR3 loop reads CASSPDRATGELFF. DNA of the CDR3: TGTGCCAGCTCACCAGACAGGGCCACCGGGGAGCTGTTTTTT. The full variable domain, with the rest looked up from reference TRBV18 and TRBJ2-2, is NAGVMQNPRHLVRRRGQEARLRCSPMKGHSHVYWYRQLPEEGLKFMVYLQKENIIDESGMPKERFSAEFPKEGPSILRIQQVVRGDSAAYFCASSPDRATGELFFGEGSRLTVL.

The rearrangement joins TRBV29-1 to TRBJ2-5; TRBD1 matches 7 bases. J lost 3 bases, V lost 6 bases, and 13 bases had no gene match. The germline CDR1 and CDR2 sequences are SQVTM and ANQGSEA. This CDR3 spans 15 amino acids. CDR3 loop: CSVTHTTTGKETQYF. The CDR3 DNA reads TGCAGCGTGACTCACACGACGACAGGGAAAGAGACCCAGTACTTC.

In DNA, the CDR3 is TGTGCCAGCAGCTTGGCCCGGGGGAGAAACACCGGGGAGCTGTTTTTT. As protein: CASSLARGRNTGELFF. The chain has TRBV5-4 and TRBJ2-2; D is possibly TRBD2 (6 bases). Trimming cost V 0 bases and J 2 bases, with 11 bases left between them. CDR3 length equals 16 residues. Germline CDR1 is SGHNT and CDR2 is YYREEE (reference sequence). Based on the CDR3 plus reference TRBV5-4 and TRBJ2-2, the full variable domain is ETGVTQSPTHLIKTRGQQVTLRCSSQSGHNTVSWYQQALGQGPQFIFQYYREEENGRGNFPPRFSGLQFPNYSSELNVNALELDDSALYLCASSLARGRNTGELFFGEGSRLTVL.

The genes are TRBV7-9 and TRBJ1-4; TRBD1 is a possible D gene (5 bases). The germline V gene has CDR1 SEHNR and CDR2 FQNEAQ (reference sequence). V shed 5 bases and J shed 0 bases, with 19 bases lying between them. CDR3 length equals 18 residues. CDR3 residues: CASSRGAQEAATNEKLFF. DNA of the CDR3: TGTGCCAGCAGCAGGGGCGCCCAGGAGGCGGCAACTAATGAAAAACTGTTTTTT.

The rearrangement uses TRBV25-1 and TRBJ2-3; D may be TRBD1 (5 bases). The CDR3 is 18 amino acids. Germline lookup yields CDR1 MGHDK and CDR2 SYGVNS. Trimming removed 0 bases at V and 2 bases at J, with 18 bases between. The CDR3 DNA reads TGTGCCAGCAGTGAATACACCGGGTCAATACAGGTCACAGATACGCAGTATTTT. Translated, it gives CASSEYTGSIQVTDTQYF.

V is TRBV19 and J is TRBJ2-7; 10 bases match TRBD2. The CDR3 has 14 amino acids. V was clipped by 5 bases and J by 6 bases; unmatched bases: 7. Germline assignment: CDR1 LNHDA and CDR2 SQIVND (reference sequence). The CDR3 loop reads CASSWLAGAGEQYF. The CDR3 DNA sequence: TGTGCCAGTAGTTGGCTAGCGGGAGCGGGCGAGCAGTACTTC.

For this clone: The same CDR3 can be traced to other DNA sequences in this sample. This chain uses TRBV6-5 with TRBJ2-1; TRBD2 matches 15 bases. The CDR3 loop spans 16 amino acids. Germline V gene data show CDR1 as MNHEY and CDR2 as SVGAGI. The ends lost 4 bases at V and 5 bases at J; junction bases unmatched: 3. The CDR3 spells CASSSGLAGGNNEQFF. The CDR3 DNA sequence: TGTGCCAGCAGTTCGGGACTAGCGGGGGGTAACAATGAGCAGTTCTTC.

V is TRBV12-3 or TRBV12-4 and J is TRBJ2-3, with a possible D match to TRBD2 (7 bases). The CDR3 consists of 12 residues. V lost 6 bases and J lost 7, with 11 bases in between. The CDR3 sequence: CASSGGLNTQYF. The CDR3 DNA sequence: TGTGCCAGCAGCGGGGGGCTGAATACGCAGTATTTT.

This rearrangement joins TRBV4-1 to TRBJ2-1; maybe TRBD2 (6 bases). This CDR3 has 16 residues. The germline V gene encodes CDR1 MGHRA and CDR2 YSYEKL. V was pared by 0 bases and J by 2 bases, with 11 bases between. CDR3 in DNA: TGCGCCAGCAGCCAAGAAGTAGCGGCCACCTACAATGAGCAGTTCTTC. Its translation is CASSQEVAATYNEQFF.

This chain uses TRBV12-3 or TRBV12-4 with TRBJ1-2; D might be TRBD1 (5 bases). The V gene lost 3 bases and the J gene lost 6 bases, with 8 bases spanning the gap. The CDR3 totals 12 residues. This chain's CDR3 is CASSFDRNGYTF. The DNA of the CDR3 is TGTGCCAGCAGTTTCGACAGAAATGGCTACACCTTC.

V and J are TRBV15 and TRBJ1-5; 7 nucleotides align to TRBD1. CDR1 and CDR2 from the germline V gene are LNHNV and YYDKDF (reference sequence). V lost 5 bases to trimming and J lost 2 bases; unmatched junction nucleotides: 15. The CDR3 loop spans 18 amino acids. The CDR3 loop is CATSGHTYRGSGNQPQHF. CDR3 sequence (DNA): TGTGCCACCAGCGGCCATACCTACAGGGGATCGGGCAATCAGCCCCAGCATTTT.

This clone came up once. The genes are TRBV23-1 and TRBJ1-1; TRBD1 agrees at 10 bases. TRBV23-1 is reported as an ORF; its role is uncertain. The CDR3 is 13 residues long. V dropped 8 bases and J dropped 1; count of bases not matched to a gene: 1. CDR3 protein: CASGTGENTEAFF. DNA for the CDR3: TGCGCCAGCGGGACAGGGGAGAACACTGAAGCTTTCTTT.

The CDR3 here is CASWTGRNEKLFF. In DNA form, the CDR3 reads TGTGCCAGCTGGACAGGGCGGAATGAAAAACTGTTTTTT. The chain recombines TRBV6-5 with TRBJ1-4; 8 bases are shared with TRBD1. This CDR3 is built from 13 residues. Germline loops: CDR1 MNHEY, CDR2 SVGAGI. V dropped 8 bases and J dropped 5; count of bases not matched to a gene: 4.

The chain combines TRBV4-3 with TRBJ2-2; D not resolved. Per the germline V gene, CDR1 is LGHNA and CDR2 is YSLEER. CDR3 size: 16 residues. Trimming cost V 0 bases and J 1 base, with 9 bases left between them. The CDR3 loop reads CASSQENTQNTGELFF. The CDR3 DNA follows: TGCGCCAGCAGCCAAGAAAACACCCAGAACACCGGGGAGCTGTTTTTT.

V is TRBV30 and J is TRBJ1-6, with 10 bases that match TRBD1. CDR3 size: 14 residues. CDR1 is GTSNPN, CDR2 SVGIG, per germline (reference sequence). Trimming at V came to 1 base and at J to 8 bases, leaving 2 bases not matched to a gene. CDR3 DNA: TGTGCCTGGAGTGCGGGACAGGGGTATTCACCCCTCCACTTT. Encoded protein: CAWSAGQGYSPLHF.

The J gene is TRBJ1-6, the V gene TRBV30; 7 bases line up with TRBD1. The CDR3 totals 14 residues. J was trimmed by 2 bases and V by 3 bases; bases with no gene match: 1. Germline-derived CDR1 and CDR2 are GTSNPN and SVGIG (reference sequence). This CDR3 is CAWRDRPYNSPLHF. CDR3 nucleotide sequence: TGTGCCTGGAGGGACAGGCCCTATAATTCACCCCTCCACTTT.

The V gene is TRBV5-1, the J gene TRBJ1-1, with D perhaps matching TRBD1 (5 bases). Germline values: CDR1 SGHRS, CDR2 YFSETQ. Trimming took 5 bases from V and 1 from J, leaving 12 bases between them. This CDR3 is 14 amino acids long. Here the CDR3 reads CASRPSGGNTEAFF. DNA of the CDR3: TGCGCCAGCAGACCATCGGGGGGGAACACTGAAGCTTTCTTT.

The V and J genes are TRBV5-1 and TRBJ1-5; the match to TRBD1 covers 8 bases. Trimming cost V 0 bases and J 6 bases; bases outside gene matches: 5. Germline assignment: CDR1 SGHRS and CDR2 YFSETQ. The CDR3 is made up of 15 amino acids. The CDR3 loop is CASSLGTGGTQPQHF. Written as DNA, the CDR3 is TGCGCCAGCAGCTTGGGAACAGGGGGAACTCAGCCCCAGCATTTT.

This chain uses TRBV7-9 with TRBJ2-3, with D maybe TRBD1 (6 bases). Germline loops: CDR1 SEHNR, CDR2 FQNEAQ (reference sequence). V was pared by 7 bases and J by 1 base, with 12 bases between. The CDR3 consists of 14 residues. The DNA of the CDR3 is TGTGCCAGCACTCATGAGGGGGGCACAGATACGCAGTATTTT. It yields the protein CASTHEGGTDTQYF. The complete variable domain, with remaining parts taken from reference TRBV7-9 and TRBJ2-3, reads DTGVSQNPRHKITKRGQNVTFRCDPISEHNRLYWYRQTLGQGPEFLTYFQNEAQLEKSRLLSDRFSAERPKGSFSTLEIQRTEQGDSAMYLCASTHEGGTDTQYFGPGTRLTVL.

In its sample, this clone was seen a few times. The chain carries TRBV7-9 and TRBJ1-4, with D possibly matching TRBD1 (5 bases). The CDR3 has 14 residues. Germline-derived CDR1 and CDR2 are SEHNR and FQNEAQ (reference sequence). Trimming stripped 4 bases from V and 4 bases from J, with 10 bases between. DNA for the CDR3: TGTGCCAGCAGCTGGACGGGACTTAATGAAAAACTGTTTTTT. Translated, it gives CASSWTGLNEKLFF.

The chain recombines TRBV28 with TRBJ2-5; D might be TRBD1 (5 bases). This CDR3 has 14 residues. Germline V gene data show CDR1 as MDHEN and CDR2 as SYDVKM. Trimming removed 7 bases at V and 5 bases at J, with 17 bases between. In nucleotides, the CDR3 is TGTGCCAGCAATGGCCGAGTTAAGGGGGAGACCCAGTACTTC. Its protein product is CASNGRVKGETQYF. Combining the CDR3 with reference TRBV28 and TRBJ2-5 gives the whole variable domain DVKVTQSSRYLVKRTGEKVFLECVQDMDHENMFWYRQDPGLGLRLIYFSYDVKMKEKGDIPEGYSVSREKKERFSLILESASTNQTSMYLCASNGRVKGETQYFGPGTRLLVL.

This rearrangement joins TRBV6-5 to TRBJ1-1, with unresolved D. V lost 0 bases to trimming and J lost 0 bases, with 8 bases between them. CDR3 length: 15 residues. CDR1 is MNHEY and CDR2 is SVGAGI in the germline V gene. The CDR3: CASSYSSRLNTEAFF. The CDR3, as DNA: TGTGCCAGCAGTTACTCGAGCCGTTTGAACACTGAAGCTTTCTTT.